The next 25 T cell receptor beta chains were all read from a single sample in a study of tissue T cells after allogeneic stem cell transplantation. TCRdb keeps only in-frame clones here, not all; method: immunoSEQ multiplex PCR. The sample includes some 4,500 clones, less than 55% of them seen just once. Specified time point: mouse harvest day 14 after allogeneic transplant. The graft held 10^6 splenic CD5+ T cells and 10^7 T-cell-depleted bone marrow cells. Sequencing was carried out using gut tissue. The receptors derive from a female BALB/c mouse given C57BL/6 T cells with graft-versus-host disease after an allogeneic hematopoietic cell transplant.

For this clone: Here the gene names and germline are mouse. The sequence runs out 1 residue before the end of the CDR3; the remainder is reconstructed from the germline J gene. J is TRBJ2-7 and V is TRBV24, with TRBD2 matching over 9 bases. The CDR3 has 15 amino acids. With V trimmed by 3 bases and J by 0 bases, 3 bases remained unmatched. In germline, CDR1 is KGHTA, CDR2 FRNEEI. CDR3 bases read: TGTGCCAGCAGTCTTTTGGGGGGGCGCTCCTATGAACAGTAC. Its protein product is CASSLLGGRSYEQY. The CDR3, in full, reads CASSLLGGRSYEQYF. Looking up the rest from reference TRBV24 and TRBJ2-7 gives the full variable domain: VAGVTQTPRYLVKEKGQKAHMSCSPEKGHTAFYWYQQNQKQELTFLISFRNEEIMEQTDLVKKRFSAKCSSNSRCILEILSSEEDDSALYLCASSLLGGRSYEQYFGPGTRLTVL.

Concerning this clone itself: Any gene name here is a mouse gene name. The observed sequence ends 1 residue before the CDR3 terminus, with the missing tail filled in from the germline J gene. The chain employs TRBV15 and TRBJ2-2; TRBD1 aligns across 9 bases. Per the germline V gene, CDR1 is SGHND and CDR2 is FRSKSL. The J segment lost 5 bases and the V segment lost 6 bases, leaving 1 base of the junction unmatched. The CDR3 spans 13 residues. Incomplete CDR3 DNA: TGTGCCAGCAGCGGACAGGGGACCGGGCAGCTCTAC. It encodes CASSGQGTGQLY. The whole CDR3 sequence is CASSGQGTGQLYF.

The table lists this clone with a few counts. Gene names and germline match the mouse. The observed sequence ends 1 residue before the CDR3 terminus, with the missing tail filled in from the germline J gene. The chain couples TRBV26 to TRBJ2-5; D gene ambiguous. Trimming stripped 4 bases from V and 4 bases from J, with 3 bases between. CDR3 length: 11 amino acids. The germline V gene has CDR1 KGHPV and CDR2 FQNQEV (reference sequence). CDR3 bases read: TGTGCCAGCAGTCCAGAAGACACCCAGTAC. It translates to CASSPEDTQY. The whole CDR3 sequence reads CASSPEDTQYF. The full variable domain, its missing parts supplied by reference TRBV26 and TRBJ2-5, is NSKVIQTPRYLVKGQGQKAKMRCIPEKGHPVVFWYQQNKNNEFKFLINFQNQEVLQQIDMTEKRFSAECPSNSPCSLEIQSSEAGDSALYLCASSPEDTQYFGPGTRLLVL.

This clone has only a few counts. The genes are named according to mouse. Sequencing ends 1 residue short of the CDR3 end; the germline J gene provides the rest. The sample has other DNA sequences that encode this CDR3 too. This chain links TRBV26 with TRBJ2-7; D is uncertain. The CDR3 is 12 amino acids. The V gene's germline CDR1 is KGHPV and CDR2 FQNQEV (reference sequence). V was shortened by 2 bases and J by 4 bases, with 6 bases between the two germline ends. CDR3 protein: CASSLGQYEQYF. The DNA read from the CDR3 is TGTGCCAGCAGTCTGGGTCAGTATGAACAGTAC.

With respect to this clone: Germline and genes: mouse. Sequencing ends 1 residue short of the CDR3 end; the germline J gene provides the rest. The chain employs TRBV23 and TRBJ1-1. The germline CDR1 and CDR2 sequences are KGHTA and FQNQQP. This CDR3 spans 11 amino acids. The CDR3 here is CSSSQWGEVFF. The covered CDR3 bases are TGCTCCAGCAGTCAATGGGGTGAAGTCTTC.

This clone was counted between two and nine times. The genes are named according to mouse. The read stops 1 residue short of the end of the CDR3; the missing end is completed from the germline J gene. The chain uses TRBV23 and TRBJ2-7; TRBD1, the D gene given by the table, was not confirmed from the DNA. This CDR3 spans 13 amino acids. Germline V CDR1 and CDR2: KGHTA, FQNQQP. Incomplete CDR3 DNA: TGCTCCAGCAGTCAATCGAGACAGTATGAACAGTAC. This sequence encodes CSSSQSRQYEQY. From start to end, the CDR3 is CSSSQSRQYEQYF.

Remarks on this clone: Genes and germline come from the mouse. The CDR3 end falls 1 residue outside the read, so it is completed with the germline J gene. The V and J genes are TRBV12-2 and TRBJ2-4; D is uncertain. Germline CDR1 is SGHLS and CDR2 is HYDKME. The CDR3 totals 13 residues. Trimming left V 2 bases short and J 2 bases short, with 7 bases between. CDR3 amino acids: CASSRQNQNTLYF. The sequenced part of the CDR3 DNA is TGTGCCAGCTCTCGACAAAATCAAAACACCTTGTAC.

This clone is classed as medium-sized (0.01 to 0.1%). Gene names and germline match the mouse. The CDR3 is cut off 1 residue early in the read; its end comes from the germline J gene. V usage is TRBV15 and J usage is TRBJ2-1, with TRBD2 matching over 8 bases. CDR1 is SGHND, CDR2 FRSKSL, per germline. CDR3 length: 16 amino acids. J lost 1 base, V lost 2 bases, and 4 bases had no gene match. The DNA read from the CDR3 is TGTGCCAGCAGTTTACTGGGGGGCGGAAACTATGCTGAGCAGTTC. Protein product: CASSLLGGGNYAEQF. The complete CDR3 sequence is CASSLLGGGNYAEQFF.

Worth noting for this clone: These gene names are mouse names. The read halts 1 residue ahead of the CDR3 end, with the missing end drawn from the germline J gene. This chain connects TRBV31 to TRBJ2-5; D is perhaps TRBD1 (6 bases). This CDR3 spans 16 amino acids. Trimming removed 1 base from V and 0 bases from J, with 14 bases in between. Germline V gene data show CDR1 as GKSSPN and CDR2 as SITVG. The CDR3 sequence: CAWSRSRDINQDTQYF. The CDR3 bases that were read are TGTGCCTGGAGTCGGTCCCGGGACATTAACCAAGACACCCAGTAC. Based on the CDR3 plus reference TRBV31 and TRBJ2-5, the full variable domain is AQTIHQWPVAEIKAVGSPLSLGCTIKGKSSPNLYWYWQATGGTLQQLFYSITVGQVESVVQLNLSASRPKDDQFILSTEKLLLSHSGFYLCAWSRSRDINQDTQYFGPGTRLLVL.

In the case of this clone: Mouse gene names and germline throughout. Coverage ceases 1 residue before the CDR3 finishes, and the germline J gene fills in the end. V and J are TRBV23 and TRBJ1-2; the table's D call, TRBD1, was not checked against the DNA. Looked up from germline, CDR1 is KGHTA and CDR2 is FQNQQP. This CDR3 has 14 residues. This chain's CDR3 is CSSSRDSANSDYTF. The covered CDR3 bases are TGCTCCAGCAGTCGGGACAGTGCAAACTCCGACTACACC.

This clone is termed medium-sized. Gene names and germline refer to mouse. The missing CDR3 end, 1 residue past where the read stops, is filled in from the germline J gene. The chain couples TRBV26 to TRBJ2-1, with TRBD2 matching over 10 bases. Looked up from germline, CDR1 is KGHPV and CDR2 is FQNQEV (reference sequence). This CDR3 is built from 15 residues. J was trimmed by 6 bases and V by 4 bases; bases with no gene match: 6. This CDR3 reads CASSPPGGARAEQFF. The covered CDR3 bases are TGTGCCAGCAGTCCCCCTGGGGGGGCGCGTGCTGAGCAGTTC. Full variable domain (remainder filled in from reference TRBV26 and TRBJ2-1): NSKVIQTPRYLVKGQGQKAKMRCIPEKGHPVVFWYQQNKNNEFKFLINFQNQEVLQQIDMTEKRFSAECPSNSPCSLEIQSSEAGDSALYLCASSPPGGARAEQFFGPGTRLTVL.

As to this clone: The genes are named according to mouse. The CDR3 end is not reached by the read, which stops 1 residue before it; the germline J gene fills it in. This sequence joins TRBV2 and TRBJ2-4, with a possible D match to TRBD1 (6 bases). The germline V gene encodes CDR1 LGHNA and CDR2 YSYQKL. There are 13 residues in the CDR3. The V and J ends lost 3 bases and 4 bases respectively, with 8 bases between them. The CDR3 sequence: CASSQGQKNTLYF. CDR3 bases read: TGTGCCAGCAGCCAGGGACAAAAAAACACCTTGTAC.

A note on this clone: Mouse gene names apply. The read falls 1 residue short of the CDR3 end, and the missing part is taken from the germline J gene. The chain recombines TRBV26 with TRBJ1-1; TRBD1 matches 7 bases. The junction had 4 bases not matched to a gene; V was cut back by 3 bases and J by 9 bases. The germline V gene encodes CDR1 KGHPV and CDR2 FQNQEV (reference sequence). The CDR3 consists of 12 residues. The CDR3 region is CASSLETGKVFF. The sequenced part of the CDR3 DNA is TGTGCCAGCAGTCTCGAGACAGGGAAAGTCTTC.

To note about this clone: Any gene name here is a mouse gene name. The CDR3 here is CASSASDRNYAEQFF. The CDR3 DNA, read in part, is TGTGCCAGCAGCGCCTCGGACAGGAACTATGCTGAGCAGTTC. The rearrangement links TRBV13-3 to TRBJ2-1; 7 nucleotides line up with TRBD1. The read stops 1 residue short of the end of the CDR3; the missing end is completed from the germline J gene. The CDR3 sequence is 15 residues long. The V gene end was trimmed by 5 bases and the J gene end by 1 base; junction bases not matched to a gene: 6. Germline-derived CDR1 and CDR2 are NNHDY and SYVADS.

This clone is a singleton in its sample. Germline and genes: mouse. Read coverage stops 1 residue before the CDR3 terminus; the germline J gene supplies the remainder. The V gene is TRBV23, the J gene TRBJ1-3. Germline V gene lookup returns CDR1 KGHTA and CDR2 FQNQQP. The CDR3 covers 15 residues. The CDR3 sequence: CSSSQSGDSGNTLYF. Incomplete CDR3 DNA: TGCTCCAGCAGTCAATCTGGCGATTCTGGAAATACGCTCTAT. Full variable domain (rest looked up from reference TRBV23 and TRBJ1-3): DAAVTQKPRYLIKMKGQEAEMKCIPEKGHTAVFWYQQKQSKELKFLIYFQNQQPLDQIDMVKERFSAVCPSSSLCSLGIRTCEAEDSALYLCSSSQSGDSGNTLYFGEGSRLIVV.

This clone was counted once. Here the gene names and germline are mouse. The read falls 1 residue short of the CDR3 end, and the missing part is taken from the germline J gene. This chain links TRBV15 with TRBJ2-5, with 7 bases lining up with TRBD1. Germline lookup yields CDR1 SGHND and CDR2 FRSKSL. J lost 1 base, V lost 6 bases, and 4 bases had no gene match. This CDR3 has 14 amino acids. CDR3 bases read: TGTGCCAGCAGGGGGACAGTCGACCAAGACACCCAGTAC. Its translation: CASRGTVDQDTQY. The complete CDR3 sequence is CASRGTVDQDTQYF.

About this clone: The listed genes are named as in mouse. The read ends 1 residue before the CDR3 terminus; that terminus is restored from the germline J gene. V and J are TRBV3 and TRBJ2-2, with TRBD1 matching 7 bases. CDR3 size: 15 residues. Germline V lookup: CDR1 SNHLY, CDR2 FYNGKV (reference sequence). V was clipped by 1 base and J by 4 bases; unmatched bases: 3. CDR3 residues: CASSLGQGGTGQLYF. Partial CDR3 DNA: TGTGCCAGCAGCTTAGGACAGGGCGGCACCGGGCAGCTCTAC.

Details on this clone: Here the gene names and germline are mouse. The DNA ends 1 residue before the CDR3 does, and the rest of the CDR3 is filled in from the germline J gene. The chain couples TRBV3 to TRBJ1-3, with a tentative D call TRBD1 (5 bases). CDR1 is SNHLY and CDR2 is FYNGKV in the germline V gene (reference sequence). This CDR3 has 14 amino acids. Trimming cost V 4 bases and J 1 base, with 8 bases left between them. Incomplete CDR3 DNA: TGTGCCAGCAGCTCCGGGACCTCTGGAAATACGCTCTAT. Protein: CASSSGTSGNTLY. The entire CDR3 protein is CASSSGTSGNTLYF.

This clone was observed a single time. Germline and genes: mouse. The CDR3 is CASSGVSNERLFF. Incomplete CDR3 DNA: TGTGCCAGCAGCGGGGTTTCCAACGAAAGATTATTT. This chain uses TRBV26 with TRBJ1-4; D not resolved. The CDR3 goes on 1 residue after the read ends, and that part is filled in from the germline J gene. Between the trimmed V and J ends, which lost 6 bases and 0 bases, there was a span of 5 bases. The germline V gene encodes CDR1 KGHPV and CDR2 FQNQEV (reference sequence). CDR3 length: 13 amino acids.

Details on this clone: Gene names are the mouse ones. The DNA read from the CDR3 is TGTGCCAGCAGCCCGGGACAGAACACCGGGCAGCTCTAC. It specifies CASSPGQNTGQLY. The full CDR3 sequence reads CASSPGQNTGQLYF. The chain links TRBV26 to TRBJ2-2; 7 positions match TRBD1. The CDR3 extends 1 residue past the end of the read, so its final part is completed from the germline J gene. With V trimmed by 6 bases and J by 2 bases, 3 bases remained unmatched. The germline V gene encodes CDR1 KGHPV and CDR2 FQNQEV (reference sequence). This CDR3 comprises 14 residues.

About this clone itself: The gene names here belong to mouse. The CDR3 end is not reached by the read, which stops 1 residue before it; the germline J gene fills it in. V is TRBV19 and J is TRBJ2-5; no clear D gene. Deletions cut 3 bases from V and 0 bases from J, with 5 bases between. The CDR3 contains 13 residues. Looked up from germline, CDR1 is FNHDT and CDR2 is SITEND (reference sequence). The chain's CDR3 is CASSTVNQDTQYF. CDR3 bases read: TGTGCCAGCAGTACAGTTAACCAAGACACCCAGTAC.

In this sample, this clone is medium-sized. Mouse gene names apply. Read coverage stops 1 residue before the CDR3 terminus; the germline J gene supplies the remainder. V and J are TRBV26 and TRBJ2-7, with D possibly matching TRBD2 (7 bases). Germline V gene data show CDR1 as KGHPV and CDR2 as FQNQEV (reference sequence). Trimming shortened V by 0 bases and J by 4 bases, and 16 bases separated the two germline ends. There are 16 residues in the CDR3. The CDR3 bases that were read are TGTGCCAGCAGTCTGTCGACAGGTGGGGGGACGTATGAACAGTAC. This codes for CASSLSTGGGTYEQY. The full CDR3 protein reads CASSLSTGGGTYEQYF.

With regard to this clone: Genes and germline come from the mouse. The CDR3 end falls 1 residue outside the read, so it is completed with the germline J gene. The chain carries TRBV26 and TRBJ2-5; weak D call: TRBD1 (6 bases). Germline loops: CDR1 KGHPV, CDR2 FQNQEV (reference sequence). The CDR3 length is 14 residues. Trimming pared 1 base from V and 5 bases from J, leaving 10 bases between. The CDR3 sequence is CASSLFRGRDTQYF. CDR3 bases read: TGTGCCAGCAGTCTGTTCAGGGGACGAGACACCCAGTAC.

Comments on this clone: Mouse germline and gene names are used. The read finishes 1 residue shy of the CDR3 end, and the germline J gene is used to complete it. This sample includes further DNA sequences coding for the same CDR3. J is TRBJ2-7 and V is TRBV26, with TRBD1 as a possible D gene (5 bases). The germline CDR1 and CDR2 sequences are KGHPV and FQNQEV (reference sequence). This CDR3 has 12 residues. Trimming removed 3 bases from V and 5 bases from J, with 8 bases in between. The CDR3 region is CASSLTGDEQYF. The part of the CDR3 DNA that was read is TGTGCCAGCAGTCTCACAGGTGATGAACAGTAC.

This clone was recorded a few times. Germline and genes: mouse. The CDR3 extends 1 residue past the end of the read, so its final part is completed from the germline J gene. V gene TRBV3 combines with J gene TRBJ2-4; 7 bases agree with TRBD1. The CDR3 has 14 residues. Germline CDR1 SNHLY, CDR2 FYNGKV (reference sequence). Germline trimming cut 3 bases from V and 1 base from J; bases unmatched to any gene: 1. CDR3 bases read: TGTGCCAGCAGCTTGCAGGGGGGTCAAAACACCTTGTAC. Protein product: CASSLQGGQNTLY. The entire CDR3 protein reads CASSLQGGQNTLYF.